This TCR beta chain was recovered during a study of CD8+CD57+ T cells in acquired aplastic anemia. According to the study, genomic DNA was the template for TCR beta VDJ and CDR3 profiling. Via MiXCR, TCRdb re-called the reads, giving one row per CDR3 protein. The profile shows 200,000 or so distinct CDR3 sequences, 64% of them singletons. CDR1 and CDR2 from the germline V gene are SGDLS and YYNGEE. V was pared by 6 bases and J by 5 bases, with 15 bases of the junction left unmatched. The CDR3 totals 16 residues. The chain is built from TRBV9 and TRBJ1-2; 8 nucleotides match TRBD1. The sequenced sample was sorted CD4+, CD8+, or CD8+CD57+ T cells (not recorded which) from PBMCs. This TCR was recovered from a human donor with severe aplastic anemia or a healthy control (not recorded which). Written as DNA, the CDR3 is TGTGCCAGCACCGGGACAGGTTCGGGGACCGGGTATGGCTACACCTTC. This sequence encodes CASTGTGSGTGYGYTF.